In this sample, the clone carrying this TCR beta chain turned up many times. Antigen specificity is unknown. The CDR3 covers 13 residues. Trimming cost V 1 base and J 4 bases, with 8 bases left between them. Germline CDR1 and CDR2: LGHDT and YNNKEL (reference sequence). These data originate in a study of T cells after yellow fever vaccination. Study-level information: Some fractions had low cell numbers, and these were prepared with SMART-Seq v4 Ultra Low Input.

TCRdb ran MiXCR on the 5' RACE reads and lists one entry per CDR3 protein. The data show around 160,000 distinct CDR3 sequences, 6% to 7.5% seen once. Study-level results: Boosting was followed by the reappearance of most primary-vaccination clones (approximately 95% CD4, 88% CD8).

This clonotype was sampled from a man aged 18 to 30 who received the YFV17D yellow fever vaccine. This chain joins TRBV3-1 and TRBJ2-7, with D perhaps TRBD1 or TRBD2 (6 bases each). Sequencing was performed on CD4+ T cells sorted from PBMCs, taken 4 to 5 days after the first yellow fever vaccination. In nucleotides, the CDR3 is TGTGCCAGCAGCCAAGTAGGGGGGTACGAGCAGTACGTC. This gives the protein CASSQVGGYEQYV.